Each of the 3 T cell receptor beta chains below was sequenced from the same sample in a study of T-cell reconstitution after alpha-beta-depleted transplantation in children (TCRdb year 2016). The library was obtained by PCR. Sequenced using an Illumina HiSeq 2500. To normalize quantification of the TCRbeta repertoire, the TCR libraries were built with molecular barcoding that relied on unique molecular identifiers. TCRdb took the public reads, trimmed them with fastp at Q25, ran MiXCR for clone calling and kept in-frame beta chains. When rows share a CDR3 protein, they turn into one entry using the most common DNA and genes. A total of about 640,000 distinct CDR3 sequences appear in this sample, around a sixth of them only once. The top ten constitute about 1.1% of the sample. This material consisted of PBMCs from the stem cell graft donor, taken from the stem cell graft. The receptors were gathered from a human donor who donated a stem cell graft to a child with acute myeloid leukemia.

The chain carries TRBV24-1 and TRBJ1-5, with TRBD1 matching 11 bases. The germline gives CDR1 KGHDR, CDR2 SFDVKD. The CDR3 has 16 residues. Trimming cost V 4 bases and J 4 bases; bases outside gene matches: 5. Here the CDR3 reads CATSDPGQGGNQPQHF. The CDR3 coding sequence is TGTGCCACCAGTGACCCGGGACAGGGGGGGAATCAGCCCCAGCATTTT.

This clonotype was detected many times. The DNA for the CDR3 is TGCAGTGCTCCCCGGGGGGGGTACGAGACCCAGTACTTC. This codes for CSAPRGGYETQYF. This chain links TRBV20-1 with TRBJ2-5; 8 nucleotides match TRBD2. Trimming at V came to 5 bases and at J to 5 bases, leaving 7 bases not matched to a gene. The CDR3 spans 13 residues. CDR1 and CDR2 (germline): DFQATT, SNEGSKA (reference sequence).

This clonotype has more than one count but fewer than ten. An end of the junction does not agree with germline; a read error may underlie this. The CDR3 DNA reads as TGTGCCAGCAGTCGAGGGACTAGCGGGGGGAACTACAATGATCAGTTCTTC. Translating gives CASSRGTSGGNYNDQFF. The V and J genes are TRBV2 and TRBJ2-1; 15 bases are a match to TRBD2. CDR1 SNHLY and CDR2 FYNNEI come from the germline V gene. The CDR3 contains 17 residues.